What follows are 31 T cell receptor beta chains derived from one specimen sequenced in a study of control samples from healthy donors and cancer patients. Some clones are missing from TCRdb's copy, which holds only in-frame ones; the method was immunoSEQ multiplex PCR. The repertoire consists of 21,000 or so clones, with more than 70% occurring once and the leading ten covering about two fifths. The sample comprised PBMCs. These receptors were collected from a man aged 55 to 70 with head and neck cancer.

This chain connects TRBV24-1 to TRBJ2-1; 12 positions agree with TRBD2. This CDR3 contains 17 residues. CDR1 is KGHDR, CDR2 SFDVKD, per germline. V lost 4 bases and J lost 2; bases outside the gene matches: 5. In DNA, the CDR3 is TGTGCCACCAGTGAGGGCGGACTAGCGGGAACCTACAATGAGCAGTTCTTC. It encodes CATSEGGLAGTYNEQFF.

This clone was detected once. J is TRBJ2-7 and V is TRBV30; D is uncertain. The ends were cut back, 4 bases at V and 0 bases at J, with 19 bases in the middle. Germline loops: CDR1 GTSNPN, CDR2 SVGIG (reference sequence). The CDR3 sequence is 16 residues long. The DNA of the CDR3 is TGTGCCTGGACTGAACCCCGAAGCGAGAGCTCCTACGAGCAGTACTTC. It yields the protein CAWTEPRSESSYEQYF.

The chain uses TRBV7-9 and TRBJ1-1; 10 positions agree with TRBD1. The germline CDR1 and CDR2 sequences are SEHNR and FQNEAQ (reference sequence). With 4 bases clipped from V and 3 bases from J, the junction kept 8 bases outside the gene matches. The CDR3 is 16 amino acids. The CDR3 sequence: CASSSKDGQGDTEAFF. The CDR3, as DNA: TGTGCCAGCAGCTCGAAAGACGGACAGGGGGACACTGAAGCTTTCTTT.

The chain carries TRBV24-1 and TRBJ2-3, with D maybe TRBD1 (5 bases). Trimming shortened V by 1 base and J by 4 bases, and 11 bases separated the two germline ends. Germline values: CDR1 KGHDR, CDR2 SFDVKD. CDR3 length: 15 residues. The CDR3 nucleotides are TGTGCCACCAGTGATTTCAGGGATGAGGCAGATACGCAGTATTTT. Translating it yields CATSDFRDEADTQYF.

This clone was seen only a few times. V gene TRBV2 combines with J gene TRBJ1-6, with 7 bases matching TRBD1. The CDR3 spans 14 residues. CDR1 is SNHLY, CDR2 FYNNEI, per germline. The junction had 4 bases not matched to a gene; V was cut back by 4 bases and J by 7 bases. In DNA, the CDR3 is TGTGCCAGCAGTGCCATAGGGGGCAATTCACCCCTCCACTTT. It is translated as CASSAIGGNSPLHF.

V gene TRBV6-5 combines with J gene TRBJ2-5, with 7 bases matching TRBD1. The CDR3 has 15 amino acids. The trim removed 6 bases at V and 4 bases at J, leaving 11 bases unmatched. Per germline, CDR1 MNHEY and CDR2 SVGAGI. This chain's CDR3 is CASSRSTGAGETQYF. In DNA form, the CDR3 reads TGTGCCAGCAGCCGATCAACAGGGGCGGGAGAGACCCAGTACTTC.

The CDR3 loop reads CASSLGGLLAKNIQYF. CDR3 DNA: TGCGCCAGCAGCTTGGGGGGGCTGTTAGCCAAAAACATTCAGTACTTC. The rearrangement uses TRBV5-1 and TRBJ2-4; D perhaps matches TRBD1 (6 bases). Looked up from germline, CDR1 is SGHRS and CDR2 is YFSETQ. Trimming took off 0 bases at V and 0 bases at J, with 10 bases between the two ends. The CDR3 runs 16 residues.

This clone was seen only once. J is TRBJ2-5 and V is TRBV28; unclear D gene. This CDR3 comprises 14 residues. Germline CDR1 and CDR2: MDHEN and SYDVKM. With 3 bases removed from V and 2 bases from J, the gap between germline ends came to 10 bases. The CDR3 spells CASSFWGGQETQYF. The CDR3 region has the DNA TGTGCCAGCAGTTTCTGGGGTGGGCAAGAGACCCAGTACTTC.

The rearrangement joins TRBV27 to TRBJ2-7; 7 bases align to TRBD1. The CDR3 is 13 amino acids. The germline V gene encodes CDR1 MNHEY and CDR2 SMNVEV (reference sequence). CDR3 DNA: TGTGCCAGCAGTTTATCGATGGCAGGGGGAACCAACGTC. Its protein product is CASSLSMAGGTNV.

The chain carries TRBV21-1 and TRBJ1-1. TRBV21-1 is a pseudogene. CDR3 length: 14 amino acids. The chain's CDR3 is CASRKGRLGTEAFF. DNA of the CDR3: TGTGCCAGCAGAAAGGGAAGGTTGGGCACTGAAGCTTTCTTT.

The chain is built from TRBV4-2 and TRBJ1-4; D is undetermined. V lost 0 bases, J lost 8 bases, and 13 bases lay in between. CDR1 and CDR2 from the germline V gene are LGHNA and YNFKEQ. The CDR3 has 15 residues. In nucleotides, the CDR3 is TGTGCCAGCAGCCAAGATGTCCTAATAGGGGAAAAACTGTTTTTT. Translating gives CASSQDVLIGEKLFF.

This clone has only a few counts. The CDR3 DNA reads TGTGCCAGCAGTTCTAAGGGGAACACTGAAGCTTTCTTT. Its translation: CASSSKGNTEAFF. The chain employs TRBV6-2 or TRBV6-3 and TRBJ1-1; D unclear. CDR1 MNHEY and CDR2 SVGEGT come from the germline V gene. V was pared by 4 bases and J by 1 base, with 7 bases between. The CDR3 sequence is 13 residues long.

The sample holds one count of this clone. V is TRBV10-3 and J is TRBJ1-5; TRBD1 is a possible D gene (6 bases). This CDR3 is 15 amino acids long. The germline CDR1 and CDR2 sequences are ENHRY and SYGVKD. The V end was cut by 4 bases, the J end by 5 bases, with 15 bases between. The CDR3 loop is CAISVGTGQYQPQHF. The DNA of the CDR3 is TGTGCCATCAGTGTCGGAACAGGGCAGTATCAGCCCCAGCATTTT.

The rearrangement links TRBV10-1 to TRBJ1-2; unclear D gene. The CDR3 sequence is 11 residues long. V shed 4 bases and J shed 6 bases, with 6 bases lying between them. Germline CDR1 WNHNN, CDR2 SYGVQD (reference sequence). The CDR3 DNA is TGCGCCAGCAGTGGGGCAGATGGCTACACCTTC. Its protein product is CASSGADGYTF.

This chain connects TRBV29-1 to TRBJ2-3; the match to TRBD2 covers 7 bases. Trimming at V came to 1 base and at J to 4 bases, leaving 8 bases not matched to a gene. CDR3 length: 15 residues. The germline CDR1 and CDR2 sequences are SQVTM and ANQGSEA. This CDR3 reads CSVEVSGENPDTQYF. For the CDR3, the DNA is TGCAGCGTTGAAGTAAGCGGGGAGAACCCAGATACGCAGTATTTT.

This chain uses TRBV7-3 with TRBJ1-1; 9 nucleotides agree with TRBD1. Germline V gene data show CDR1 as SGHTA and CDR2 as FQGTGA. With V trimmed by 4 bases and J by 5 bases, 5 bases remained unmatched. This CDR3 is 14 amino acids long. The CDR3 coding sequence is TGTGCCAGCAGCTCCCACGGGACAGGGACTGAAGCTTTCTTT. This sequence encodes CASSSHGTGTEAFF. Using reference TRBV7-3 and TRBJ1-1 for the parts outside the CDR3, the full variable domain is GAGVSQTPSNKVTEKGKYVELRCDPISGHTALYWYRQSLGQGPEFLIYFQGTGAADDSGLPNDRFFAVRPEGSVSTLKIQRTERGDSAVYLCASSSHGTGTEAFFGQGTRLTVV.

In regard to this clone: At one end the junction does not follow the germline gene, possibly because of a read error. The genes are TRBV18 and TRBJ2-1; 7 bases map to TRBD1. This CDR3 contains 15 residues. The germline gives CDR1 KGHSH, CDR2 LQKENI. CDR3 sequence reads: CASSPQGSSYNEQFF. The CDR3, as DNA: TGTGCCAGCTCCCCACAGGGGAGCTCCTACAATGAGCAGTTCTTC.

The chain recombines TRBV7-8 with TRBJ2-7; TRBD2 matches at 7 bases. V shed 3 bases, J shed 7 bases, and the junction held 9 bases outside the gene matches. Germline V CDR1 and CDR2: SGHVS, FQNEAQ. This CDR3 has 14 amino acids. The CDR3 loop is CASSFSLAVWEQYF. Here the CDR3 DNA reads TGTGCCAGCAGCTTTTCTCTAGCGGTTTGGGAGCAGTACTTC.

The rearrangement joins TRBV6-6 to TRBJ2-1; D gene unclear. This CDR3 region has 12 residues. Per germline, CDR1 MNHNY and CDR2 SVGAGI (reference sequence). Between the trimmed V and J ends, which lost 5 bases and 8 bases, there was a span of 10 bases. In nucleotides, the CDR3 is TGTGCCAGCAGTCCCCGCCGGGATGAGCAGTTCTTC. This translates into CASSPRRDEQFF.

The rearrangement joins TRBV3-1 (or the pseudogene TRBV3-2) to TRBJ2-7; D unresolved. Germline values: CDR1 LGHDT, CDR2 YNNKEL (reference sequence). V was trimmed by 3 bases and J by 2 bases, leaving 2 bases between them. CDR3 length equals 11 residues. In DNA, the CDR3 is TGTGCCAGCAGCCAGGCCTACGAGCAGTACTTC. Translation: CASSQAYEQYF.

The rearrangement uses TRBV12-3 or TRBV12-4 and TRBJ1-3, with D unresolved. There are 11 residues in the CDR3. V lost 3 bases, J lost 7 bases, and 4 bases lay in between. As DNA, the CDR3 is TGTGCCAGCAGTTTTAGGAACACCATATATTTT. The encoded protein is CASSFRNTIYF.

V is TRBV4-1 and J is TRBJ2-1; 11 bases are a match to TRBD2. Per the germline V gene, CDR1 is MGHRA and CDR2 is YSYEKL. The CDR3 is made up of 15 amino acids. The ends lost 4 bases at V and 4 bases at J; junction bases unmatched: 3. CDR3 DNA: TGCGCCAGCAGCCGGCTAGCGGGGGGATACAATGAGCAGTTCTTC. It specifies CASSRLAGGYNEQFF.

The chain carries TRBV5-6 and TRBJ2-7; D is undetermined. Germline values: CDR1 SGHDT, CDR2 YYEEEE. CDR3 length: 15 amino acids. V gave up 1 base and J gave up 0 bases, with 11 bases separating them. For the CDR3, the DNA is TGTGCCAGCAGCTTGTACGGCCAGTTCTCCTACGAGCAGTACGTC. It encodes CASSLYGQFSYEQYV.

This clone was counted between two and nine times. The CDR3 protein is CASSLTGSSYNEQFF. In nucleotides, the CDR3 is TGTGCCAGCAGCTTGACAGGGTCGTCCTACAATGAGCAGTTCTTC. V and J are TRBV5-5 and TRBJ2-1; D possibly corresponds to TRBD1 (6 bases). Germline V gene lookup returns CDR1 SGHKS and CDR2 YYEKEE (reference sequence). CDR3 length: 15 amino acids. The V end lost 1 base, the J end lost 1 base, and 9 bases lay between the germline ends.

The rearrangement uses TRBV12-3 or TRBV12-4 and TRBJ2-1; D remains ambiguous. The CDR3 extends over 13 amino acids. V lost 7 bases to trimming and J lost 9 bases, with 16 bases between them. The CDR3 DNA is TGTGCCAGCACCCCCTCGACGGTCGGTGAGCAGTTCTTC. It codes for CASTPSTVGEQFF.

The chain couples TRBV2 to TRBJ1-6; TRBD1 is a possible D gene (5 bases). The CDR3 loop spans 13 amino acids. Trimming took 6 bases from V and 7 from J, leaving 10 bases between them. Germline CDR1 SNHLY, CDR2 FYNNEI. CDR3 sequence reads: CASSYQGNSPLHF. CDR3 DNA sequence: TGTGCCAGCAGCTACCAGGGAAATTCACCCCTCCACTTT.

This clone appeared once. V and J are TRBV18 and TRBJ2-3; 8 positions agree with TRBD2. Looked up from germline, CDR1 is KGHSH and CDR2 is LQKENI. The CDR3 runs to 15 residues. Trimming removed 5 bases from V and 0 bases from J; junction bases left unmatched: 4. The CDR3 region has the DNA TGTGCCAGCTCATTTTCTAGCGGGAGCACAGATACGCAGTATTTT. Translated, it gives CASSFSSGSTDTQYF.

This clone was counted between two and nine times. This chain links TRBV5-1 with TRBJ2-2, with 7 positions matching TRBD1. The germline V gene encodes CDR1 SGHRS and CDR2 YFSETQ. This CDR3 is 15 amino acids long. Trimming took 2 bases from V and 0 from J; bases not matched to a gene: 1. For the CDR3, the DNA is TGCGCCAGCAGCTTCGGGACAGCGAACACCGGGGAGCTGTTTTTT. The encoded protein is CASSFGTANTGELFF.

This clone has only one observation. The CDR3 loop reads CASSPGTASNYGYTF. As DNA, the CDR3 is TGTGCCAGCAGTCCCGGGACGGCTTCTAACTATGGCTACACCTTC. This chain joins TRBV27 and TRBJ1-2; D is perhaps TRBD1 (5 bases). Trimming took 5 bases from V and 0 from J, leaving 13 bases between them. This CDR3 is 15 amino acids long. Per germline, CDR1 MNHEY and CDR2 SMNVEV (reference sequence).

The V gene is TRBV6-5, the J gene TRBJ2-1, with 9 nucleotides matching TRBD2. V lost 5 bases, J lost 4 bases, and 6 bases stayed unmatched. This CDR3 region has 15 residues. Germline V lookup: CDR1 MNHEY, CDR2 SVGAGI. CDR3 bases: TGTGCCAGCAGTCTTAGCGGGAGAGAGTACAATGAGCAGTTCTTC. Protein: CASSLSGREYNEQFF.

The gene calls are TRBV20-1 and TRBJ1-2; unclear D gene. The V gene's germline CDR1 is DFQATT and CDR2 SNEGSKA (reference sequence). The V gene lost 2 bases and the J gene lost 6 bases, with 4 bases spanning the gap. CDR3 length equals 10 residues. The CDR3 protein is CSARNHGYTF. The CDR3 bases are TGCAGTGCTAGAAACCATGGCTACACCTTC.